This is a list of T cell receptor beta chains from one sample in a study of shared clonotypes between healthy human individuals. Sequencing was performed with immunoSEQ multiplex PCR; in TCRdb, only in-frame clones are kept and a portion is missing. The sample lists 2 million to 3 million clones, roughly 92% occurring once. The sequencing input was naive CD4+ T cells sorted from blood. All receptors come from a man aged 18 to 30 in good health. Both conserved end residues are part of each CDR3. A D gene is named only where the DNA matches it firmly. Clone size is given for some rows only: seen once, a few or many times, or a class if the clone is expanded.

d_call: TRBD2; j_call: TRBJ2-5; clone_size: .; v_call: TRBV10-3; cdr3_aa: CAISERGVQETQYF; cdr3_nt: TGTGCCATCAGTGAACGGGGGGTACAAGAGACCCAGTACTTC
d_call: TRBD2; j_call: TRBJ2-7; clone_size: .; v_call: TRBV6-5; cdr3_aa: CASNKAGGSYEQYF; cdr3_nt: TGTGCCAGCAATAAAGCGGGAGGAAGCTACGAGCAGTACTTC
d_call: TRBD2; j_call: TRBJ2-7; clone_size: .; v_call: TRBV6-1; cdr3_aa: CASRKISGGTYEQYF; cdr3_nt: TGTGCCAGCAGGAAAATTAGCGGGGGAACCTACGAGCAGTACTTC
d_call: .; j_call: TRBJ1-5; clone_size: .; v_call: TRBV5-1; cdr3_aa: CASSLGGLNQPQHF; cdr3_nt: TGCGCCAGCAGCTTGGGGGGTCTCAATCAGCCCCAGCATTTT
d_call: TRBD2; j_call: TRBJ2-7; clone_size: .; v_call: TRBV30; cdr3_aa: CAWSVGGTSSPYEQYF; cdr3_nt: TGTGCCTGGAGTGTAGGGGGGACTAGCAGCCCCTACGAGCAGTACTTC
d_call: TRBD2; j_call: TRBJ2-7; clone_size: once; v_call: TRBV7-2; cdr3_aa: CASSLVGAGERYEQYF; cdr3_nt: TGTGCCAGCAGCTTAGTCGGGGCGGGGGAAAGATACGAGCAGTACTTC
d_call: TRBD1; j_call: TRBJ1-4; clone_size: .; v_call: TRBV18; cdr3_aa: CASSPNIAGTDNEKLFF; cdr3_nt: TGTGCCAGCTCACCCAACATTGCCGGGACAGATAATGAAAAACTGTTTTTT
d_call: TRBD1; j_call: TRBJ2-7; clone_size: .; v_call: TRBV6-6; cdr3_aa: CASKWGQGTYEQYF; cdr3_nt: TGTGCCAGCAAATGGGGACAGGGAACCTACGAGCAGTACTTC
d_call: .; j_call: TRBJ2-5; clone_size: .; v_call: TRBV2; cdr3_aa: CASRGVETQYF; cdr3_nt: TGTGCCAGCAGAGGGGTTGAGACCCAGTACTTC
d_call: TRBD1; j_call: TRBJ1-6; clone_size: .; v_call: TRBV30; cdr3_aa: CAWSVSGGNSPLHF; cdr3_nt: TGTGCCTGGAGTGTGTCAGGGGGTAATTCACCCCTCCACTTT
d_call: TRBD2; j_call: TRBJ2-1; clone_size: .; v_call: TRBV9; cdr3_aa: CASSVLAGRSNEQFF; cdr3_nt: TGTGCCAGCAGCGTACTAGCGGGGAGATCGAATGAGCAGTTCTTC
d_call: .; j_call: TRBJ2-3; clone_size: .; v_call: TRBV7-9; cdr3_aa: CASSPGGPADTQYF; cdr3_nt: TGTGCCAGCAGCCCGGGGGGCCCCGCAGATACGCAGTATTTT
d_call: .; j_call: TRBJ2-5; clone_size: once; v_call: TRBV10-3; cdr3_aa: CAISDPGTDTWTQYF; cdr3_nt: TGTGCCATCAGTGACCCTGGGACCGACACGTGGACCCAGTACTTC
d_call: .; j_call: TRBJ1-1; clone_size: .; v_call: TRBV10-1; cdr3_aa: CASSDSSVRGNTEAFF; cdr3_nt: TGCGCCAGCAGTGACAGTTCTGTCAGGGGGAACACTGAAGCTTTCTTT
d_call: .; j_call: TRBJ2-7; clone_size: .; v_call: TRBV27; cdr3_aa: CASSPRDRAYEQYF; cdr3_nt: TGTGCCAGCAGTCCCAGGGACCGAGCCTACGAGCAGTACTTC
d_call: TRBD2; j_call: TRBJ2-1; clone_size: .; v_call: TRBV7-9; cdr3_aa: CASSLRAGNWNEQFF; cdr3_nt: TGTGCCAGCAGCTTAAGAGCGGGGAACTGGAATGAGCAGTTCTTC
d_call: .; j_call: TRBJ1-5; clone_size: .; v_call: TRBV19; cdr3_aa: CASSNVASLNQPQHF; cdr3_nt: TGTGCCAGTAGTAACGTGGCCAGTCTCAATCAGCCCCAGCATTTT
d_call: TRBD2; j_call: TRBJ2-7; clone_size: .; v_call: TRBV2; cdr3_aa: CATTPEAGELSHEQYF; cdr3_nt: TGTGCCACTACCCCTGAGGCGGGGGAGTTGTCCCACGAGCAGTACTTC
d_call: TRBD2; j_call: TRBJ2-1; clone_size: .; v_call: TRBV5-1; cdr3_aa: CASTASHWTSGGANYNEQFF; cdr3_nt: TGCGCCAGCACCGCTTCCCATTGGACTAGCGGGGGGGCCAACTACAATGAGCAGTTCTTC
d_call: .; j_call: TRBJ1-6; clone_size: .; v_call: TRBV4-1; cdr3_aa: CASSQDRADSPLHF; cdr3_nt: TGCGCCAGCAGCCAAGACAGGGCAGATTCACCCCTCCACTTT
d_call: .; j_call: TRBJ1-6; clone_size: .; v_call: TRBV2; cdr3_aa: CASSEEVASSHPLHF; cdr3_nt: TGTGCCAGCAGTGAAGAAGTGGCCTCTAGCCATCCCCTCCACTTT
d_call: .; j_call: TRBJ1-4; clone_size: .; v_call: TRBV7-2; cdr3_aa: CASSPSGHNEKLFF; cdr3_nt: TGTGCCAGCAGCCCGAGCGGTCATAATGAAAAACTGTTTTTT
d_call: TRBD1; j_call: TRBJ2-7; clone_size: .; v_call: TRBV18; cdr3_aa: CASSPIGTGGHEQYF; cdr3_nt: TGTGCCAGCTCCCCTATTGGGACAGGGGGCCACGAGCAGTACTTC
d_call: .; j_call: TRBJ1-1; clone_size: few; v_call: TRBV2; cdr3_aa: CASRSNTEAFF; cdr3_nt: TGTGCCAGCAGGAGTAACACTGAAGCTTTCTTT
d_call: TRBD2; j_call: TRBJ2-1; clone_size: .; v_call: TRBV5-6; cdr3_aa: CASSYYTATSGYNEQFF; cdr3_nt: TGTGCCAGCAGCTACTACACCGCAACTAGCGGATACAATGAGCAGTTCTTC
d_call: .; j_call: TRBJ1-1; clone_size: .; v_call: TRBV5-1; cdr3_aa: CASLGQANTEAFF; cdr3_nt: TGCGCCAGCCTCGGTCAGGCGAACACTGAAGCTTTCTTT
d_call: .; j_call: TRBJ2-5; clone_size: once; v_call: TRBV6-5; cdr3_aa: CASSHWAPGSETQYF; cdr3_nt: TGTGCCAGCAGTCATTGGGCCCCAGGGTCAGAGACCCAGTACTTC
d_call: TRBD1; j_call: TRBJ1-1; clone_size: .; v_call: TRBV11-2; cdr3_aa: CASTLDRVNTEAFF; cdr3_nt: TGTGCCAGCACCTTGGACAGGGTAAACACTGAAGCTTTCTTT
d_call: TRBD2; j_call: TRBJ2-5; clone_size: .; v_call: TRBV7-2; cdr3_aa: CASSLESGKQETQYF; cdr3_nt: TGTGCCAGCAGCTTAGAAAGCGGGAAGCAAGAGACCCAGTACTTC
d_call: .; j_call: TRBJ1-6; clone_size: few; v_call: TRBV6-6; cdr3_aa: CASSSRNFNSPLHF; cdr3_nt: TGTGCCAGCAGTTCTAGGAACTTTAATTCACCCCTCCACTTT
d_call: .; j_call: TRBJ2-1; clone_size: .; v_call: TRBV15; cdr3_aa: CATSRDSSHEQFF; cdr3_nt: TGTGCCACCAGCAGAGATTCTAGCCATGAGCAGTTCTTC
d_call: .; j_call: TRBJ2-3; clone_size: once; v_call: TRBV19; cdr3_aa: CASSTTVGRGDTQYF; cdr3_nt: TGTGCCAGTAGTACGACAGTTGGGCGAGGAGATACGCAGTATTTT
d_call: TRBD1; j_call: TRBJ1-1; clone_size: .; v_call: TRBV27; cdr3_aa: CASRRQGPDTEAFF; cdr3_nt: TGTGCCAGCAGACGACAGGGACCCGACACTGAAGCTTTCTTT
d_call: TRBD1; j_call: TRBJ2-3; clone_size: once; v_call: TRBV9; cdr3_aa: CASGQGATDTQYF; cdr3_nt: TGTGCCAGCGGGCAGGGGGCCACAGATACGCAGTATTTT
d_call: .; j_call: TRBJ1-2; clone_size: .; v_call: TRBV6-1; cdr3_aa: CASTEQGNRYGYTF; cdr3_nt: TGTGCCAGCACCGAACAGGGCAACCGGTATGGCTACACCTTC
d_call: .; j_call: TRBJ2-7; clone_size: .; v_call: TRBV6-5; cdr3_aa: CASTFTGEQYF; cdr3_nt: TGTGCCAGCACTTTCACGGGCGAGCAGTACTTC
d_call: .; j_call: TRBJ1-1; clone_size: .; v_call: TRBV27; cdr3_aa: CASSQTRGTEAFF; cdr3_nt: TGTGCCAGCAGCCAGACCAGGGGAACTGAAGCTTTCTTT
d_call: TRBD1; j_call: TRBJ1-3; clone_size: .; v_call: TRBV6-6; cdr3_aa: CASKPQGLGNTIYF; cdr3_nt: TGTGCCAGCAAACCACAGGGGTTAGGAAACACCATATATTTT
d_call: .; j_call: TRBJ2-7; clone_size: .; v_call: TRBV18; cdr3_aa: CASQGPARTYEQYF; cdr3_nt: TGTGCCAGCCAGGGCCCAGCGCGAACCTACGAGCAGTACTTC
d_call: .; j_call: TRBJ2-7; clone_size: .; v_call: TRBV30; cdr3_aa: CASQPPGSYEQYF; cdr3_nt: TGTGCCTCCCAACCCCCAGGATCCTACGAGCAGTACTTC
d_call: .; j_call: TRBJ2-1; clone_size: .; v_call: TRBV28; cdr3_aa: CASSLGQRLNNEQFF; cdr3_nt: TGTGCCAGCAGCCTAGGACAGCGATTGAACAATGAGCAGTTCTTC
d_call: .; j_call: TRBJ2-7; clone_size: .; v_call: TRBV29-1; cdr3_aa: CSVEVDSSRGQYF; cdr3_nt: TGCAGCGTTGAAGTGGACTCTAGCAGAGGGCAGTACTTC
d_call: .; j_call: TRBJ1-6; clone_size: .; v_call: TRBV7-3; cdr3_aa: CASSMEGYSPLHF; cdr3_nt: TGTGCCAGCAGCATGGAGGGTTATTCACCCCTCCACTTT
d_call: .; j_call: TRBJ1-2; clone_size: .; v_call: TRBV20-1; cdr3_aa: CSAPGYGYTF; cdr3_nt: TGCAGTGCTCCAGGGTATGGCTACACCTTC
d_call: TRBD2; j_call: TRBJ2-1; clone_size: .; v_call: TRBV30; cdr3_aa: CAWSAWRTSSGRNEQFF; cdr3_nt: TGTGCCTGGAGTGCATGGCGTACCTCTAGCGGGAGAAATGAGCAGTTCTTC
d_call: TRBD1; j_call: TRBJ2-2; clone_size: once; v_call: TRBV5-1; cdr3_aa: CASSTPGQGRAGELFF; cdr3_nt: TGCGCCAGCAGCACACCGGGACAGGGGAGGGCCGGGGAGCTGTTTTTT
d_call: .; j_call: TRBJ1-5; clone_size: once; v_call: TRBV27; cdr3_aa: CASRRTEGGNQPQHF; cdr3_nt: TGTGCCAGCAGAAGAACAGAGGGGGGCAATCAGCCCCAGCATTTT
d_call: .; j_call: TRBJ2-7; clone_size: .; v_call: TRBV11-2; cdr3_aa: CASSLEPYEQYF; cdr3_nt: TGTGCCAGCAGCCTCGAACCCTACGAGCAGTACTTC
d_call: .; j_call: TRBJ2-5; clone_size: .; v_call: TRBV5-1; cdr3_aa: CASSSSWTTTQGGETQYF; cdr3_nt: TGCGCCAGCAGCTCCTCATGGACAACTACCCAAGGGGGAGAGACCCAGTACTTC
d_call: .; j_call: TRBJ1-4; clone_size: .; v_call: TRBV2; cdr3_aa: CASSENGIYNEKLFF; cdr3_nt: TGTGCCAGCAGTGAGAACGGGATCTATAATGAAAAACTGTTTTTT
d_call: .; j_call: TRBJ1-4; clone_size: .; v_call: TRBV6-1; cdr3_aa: CASHNSQKLFF; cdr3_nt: TGTGCCAGCCACAATTCCCAAAAACTGTTTTTT
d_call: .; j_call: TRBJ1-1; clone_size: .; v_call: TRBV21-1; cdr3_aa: CASSKGGKRMNTEAFF; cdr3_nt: TGTGCCAGCAGCAAAGGTGGTAAGAGGATGAACACTGAAGCTTTCTTT
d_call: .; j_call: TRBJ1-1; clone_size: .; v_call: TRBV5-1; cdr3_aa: CASSLGPGVNTEAFF; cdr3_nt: TGCGCCAGCAGCTTGGGACCAGGGGTGAACACTGAAGCTTTCTTT
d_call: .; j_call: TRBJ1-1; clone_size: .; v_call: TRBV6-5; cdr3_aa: CASRAAQSNTEAFF; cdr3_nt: TGTGCCAGCAGGGCAGCCCAATCGAACACTGAAGCTTTCTTT
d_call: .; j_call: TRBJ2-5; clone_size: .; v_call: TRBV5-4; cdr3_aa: CASSLGRGQETQYF; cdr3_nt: TGTGCCAGCAGCTTGGGACGGGGCCAAGAGACCCAGTACTTC
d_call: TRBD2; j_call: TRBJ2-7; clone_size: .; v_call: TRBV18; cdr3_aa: CASSPARLAGGQEQYF; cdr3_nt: TGTGCCAGCTCACCCGCACGACTAGCGGGAGGGCAAGAGCAGTACTTC
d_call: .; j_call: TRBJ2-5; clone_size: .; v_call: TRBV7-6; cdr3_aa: CASSQRPTQETQYF; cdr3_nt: TGTGCCAGCAGCCAGAGACCGACCCAAGAGACCCAGTACTTC
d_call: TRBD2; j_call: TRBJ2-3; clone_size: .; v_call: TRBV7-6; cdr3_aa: CASSRLAGGLDTQYF; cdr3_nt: TGTGCCAGCAGCCGACTAGCGGGAGGCCTAGATACGCAGTATTTT
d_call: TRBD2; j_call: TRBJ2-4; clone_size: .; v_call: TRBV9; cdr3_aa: CASSGGTRDIQYF; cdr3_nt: TGTGCCAGCAGTGGGGGGACTAGAGACATTCAGTACTTC